The sequence of this T cell receptor beta chain was determined in a study of post-analysis software for immune sequencing data. Turning to the study itself: In terms of disease course, relapsing-remitting, secondary progressive and progressive-relapsing multiple sclerosis were included.

Study observations and caveats: Among multiple sclerosis patients, normalized Chao1 diversity was significantly below that of controls. In patients, TRBV5-6, TRBV5-1 and TRBV20-1 belonged to four or five TRBV segments found more frequently than in controls.

Unique-molecular-identifier-tagged TCR beta cDNA libraries were used. Yield was about 500,000 cDNA molecules from roughly 0.93 to 9.6 million T cells. TCRdb re-called the PCR reads through MiXCR, storing one row per CDR3 protein. The table records 170,000 or so distinct CDR3 sequences, 25% to 35% of them present only once. V dropped 0 bases and J dropped 3; count of bases not matched to a gene: 4. Germline V gene data show CDR1 as MGHRA and CDR2 as YSYEKL. The CDR3 loop spans 15 amino acids. Remarks on this clonotype: Its antigen remains unidentified.

V is TRBV4-1 and J is TRBJ2-7, with 8 bases matching TRBD2. The receptor was derived from a girl aged 5 to 17 with multiple sclerosis. The sequenced sample was blood. The CDR3 region has the DNA TGCGCCAGCAGCCAAGATAGCGGGGACATCTACGAGCAGTACTTC. This codes for CASSQDSGDIYEQYF.